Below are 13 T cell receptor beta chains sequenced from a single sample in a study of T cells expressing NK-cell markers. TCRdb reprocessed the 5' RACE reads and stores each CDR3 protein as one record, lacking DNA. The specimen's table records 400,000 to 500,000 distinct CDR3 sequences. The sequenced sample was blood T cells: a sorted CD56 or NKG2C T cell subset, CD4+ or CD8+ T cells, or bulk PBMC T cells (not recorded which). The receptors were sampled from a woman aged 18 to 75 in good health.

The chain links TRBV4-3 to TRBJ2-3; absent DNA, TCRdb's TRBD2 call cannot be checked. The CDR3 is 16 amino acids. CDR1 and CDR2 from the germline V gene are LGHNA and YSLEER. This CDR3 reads CASSRLSGGSTDTQYF.

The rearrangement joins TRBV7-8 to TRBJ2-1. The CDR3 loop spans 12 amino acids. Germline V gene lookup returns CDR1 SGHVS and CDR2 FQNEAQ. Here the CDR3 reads CASSFIDNEQFF.

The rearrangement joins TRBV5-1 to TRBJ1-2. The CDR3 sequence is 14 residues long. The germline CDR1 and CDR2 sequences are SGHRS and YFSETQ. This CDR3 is CASSGTGEDYGYTF.

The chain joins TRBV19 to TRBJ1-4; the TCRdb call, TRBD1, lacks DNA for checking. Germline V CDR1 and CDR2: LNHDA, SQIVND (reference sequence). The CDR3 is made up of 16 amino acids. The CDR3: CATRPGQGGTNEKLFF. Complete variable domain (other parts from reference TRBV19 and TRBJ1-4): DGGITQSPKYLFRKEGQNVTLSCEQNLNHDAMYWYRQDPGQGLRLIYYSQIVNDFQKGDIAEGYSVSREKKESFPLTVTSAQKNPTAFYLCATRPGQGGTNEKLFFGSGTQLSVL.

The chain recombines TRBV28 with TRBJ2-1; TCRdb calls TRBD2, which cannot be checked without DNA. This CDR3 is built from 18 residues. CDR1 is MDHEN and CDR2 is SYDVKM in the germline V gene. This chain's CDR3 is CASSFASSGIYAYNEQFF.

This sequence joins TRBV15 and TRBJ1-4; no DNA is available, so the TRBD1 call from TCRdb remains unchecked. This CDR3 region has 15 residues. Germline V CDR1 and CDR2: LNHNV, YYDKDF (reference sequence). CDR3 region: CATSREGAGDEKLFF.

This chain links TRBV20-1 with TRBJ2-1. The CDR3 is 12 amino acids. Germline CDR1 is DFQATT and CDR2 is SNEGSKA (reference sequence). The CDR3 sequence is CSASINHNEQFF.

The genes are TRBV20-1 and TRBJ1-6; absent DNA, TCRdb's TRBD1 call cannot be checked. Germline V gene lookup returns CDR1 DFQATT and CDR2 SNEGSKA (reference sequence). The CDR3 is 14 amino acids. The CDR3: CSALPRDSVSPLHF.

This CDR3 is CATAITPGGDTQYF. The chain joins TRBV27 to TRBJ2-3; TCRdb names TRBD2, which stays unverified in the absence of DNA. CDR1 is MNHEY, CDR2 SMNVEV, per germline (reference sequence). This CDR3 spans 14 amino acids.

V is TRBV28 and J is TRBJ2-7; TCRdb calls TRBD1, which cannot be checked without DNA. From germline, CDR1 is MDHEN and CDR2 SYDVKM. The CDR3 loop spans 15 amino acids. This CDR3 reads CASSPVGTGSYEQYF.

The CDR3 spells CSVITGGTMTEAFF. The genes are TRBV29-1 and TRBJ1-1; TCRdb names TRBD1, which stays unverified in the absence of DNA. The CDR3 totals 14 residues. In germline, CDR1 is SQVTM, CDR2 ANQGSEA.

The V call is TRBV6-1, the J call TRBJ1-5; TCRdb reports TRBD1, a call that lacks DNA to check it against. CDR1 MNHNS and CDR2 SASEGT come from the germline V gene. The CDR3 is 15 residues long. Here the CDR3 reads CASGPGQGFYQPQHF.

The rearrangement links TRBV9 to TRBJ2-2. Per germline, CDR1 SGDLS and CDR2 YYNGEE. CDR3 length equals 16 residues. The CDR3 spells CASSVGAGWVTGELFF.